This entry is about one T cell receptor (beta chain). Sequencing used immunoSEQ multiplex PCR; TCRdb keeps in-frame clones, though not all of them. The sample carries 65,000 to 80,000 clones, around 86% recorded once. The data belong to a study of control samples from healthy donors and cancer patients. Trimming stripped 5 bases from V and 11 bases from J, with 16 bases between. CDR3 length: 14 amino acids. Germline CDR1 MGHRA, CDR2 YSYEKL. Sequencing was performed on PBMCs. The V gene is TRBV4-1, the J gene TRBJ1-6; D remains unclear. This receptor was taken from a woman in her forties or fifties with colorectal cancer. The CDR3 bases are TGCGCCAGCAGCGCTCAGGTGGTGCTTCCACCCCTCCACTTT. Protein sequence: CASSAQVVLPPLHF.